This TCR beta chain was found in a study of OX40 agonist ivuxolimab in advanced cancers. About the research overall: Dose-escalation patients had hepatocellular carcinoma, melanoma, renal cell or head and neck cancer.

Clones were sequenced by immunoSEQ multiplex PCR, and TCRdb holds only the in-frame ones, with some missing. The sample has 55,000 to 80,000 clones; 84% are singletons. V dropped 4 bases and J dropped 2; count of bases not matched to a gene: 12. The CDR3 runs to 19 residues. Germline CDR1 SGHRS, CDR2 YFSETQ. The V call is TRBV5-1, the J call TRBJ1-6; 10 nucleotides align to TRBD1. The specimen was CD4+ or CD8+ T cells sorted from blood, collected in a trial of the OX40 agonist ivuxolimab. This sequence originates from an adult with an advanced solid tumor such as melanoma, head and neck, liver or kidney cancer. CDR3 bases: TGCGCCAGCAGCACGGGACAGGGGAATCTGGTGCCCTATAATTCACCCCTCCACTTT. It encodes CASSTGQGNLVPYNSPLHF.